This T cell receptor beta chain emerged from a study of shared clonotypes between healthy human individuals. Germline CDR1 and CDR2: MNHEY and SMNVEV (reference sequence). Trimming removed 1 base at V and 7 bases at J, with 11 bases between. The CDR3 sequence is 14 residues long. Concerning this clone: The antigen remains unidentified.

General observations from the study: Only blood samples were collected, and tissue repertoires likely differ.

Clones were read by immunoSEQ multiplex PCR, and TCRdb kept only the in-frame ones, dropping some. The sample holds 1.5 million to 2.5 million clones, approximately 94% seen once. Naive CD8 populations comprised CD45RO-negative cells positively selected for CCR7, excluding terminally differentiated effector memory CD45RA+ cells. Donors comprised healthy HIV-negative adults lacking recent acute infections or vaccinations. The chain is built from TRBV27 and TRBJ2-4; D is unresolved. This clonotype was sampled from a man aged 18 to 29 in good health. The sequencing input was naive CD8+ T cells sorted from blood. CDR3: CASSLFPSVNIQYF. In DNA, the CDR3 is TGTGCCAGCAGTTTATTCCCCAGCGTGAACATTCAGTACTTC.